This T cell receptor beta chain was found in a study of cytomegalovirus exposure and HLA in healthy donors. Study-level points and caveats: The authors enumerated some 170 TCR beta chains as linked to cytomegalovirus. Many donors carried some public TCRs, although rarity characterized most TCR sequences.

This CDR3 has 16 residues. V shed 3 bases and J shed 6 bases, with 21 bases lying between them. From germline, CDR1 is MDHEN and CDR2 SYDVKM. Repertoires were generated with immunoSEQ multiplex PCR, while TCRdb's copy carries only in-frame clones and drops some. Here the sample spans some 260,000 clones, around 90% being singletons. In regard to this clone: Its antigen is unidentified.

The sequencing input was PBMCs. This chain connects TRBV28 to TRBJ2-7, with D perhaps matching TRBD1 or TRBD2 (5 bases each). This sequence originates from a woman in her 30s in good health and CMV-seronegative. The CDR3: CASSFGAMSVSGEQYF. CDR3 in DNA: TGTGCCAGCAGTTTCGGGGCAATGTCGGTTTCCGGCGAGCAGTACTTC.